The 24 T cell receptor beta chains below all came from one sample that was sequenced in a study of early T cells in non-severe SARS-CoV-2 infection. MiXCR, run by TCRdb on the 5' RACE reads, gives a single entry per CDR3 protein. The table shows approximately 46,000 distinct CDR3 sequences, with approximately 6.1% occurring only once. What was sequenced was whole blood. The receptors were gathered from an adult who was a healthcare worker with PCR-confirmed SARS-CoV-2 infection or an uninfected control (not recorded which).

V and J are TRBV6-1 and TRBJ2-7; D unclear. V was trimmed by 5 bases and J by 0 bases, leaving 14 bases between them. The germline CDR1 and CDR2 sequences are MNHNS and SASEGT. CDR3 length: 15 residues. The DNA for the CDR3 is TGTGCCAGCAGTCGTGGCACTGCGGACTCCTACGAGCAGTACTTC. Encoded protein: CASSRGTADSYEQYF.

At least ten counts were recorded for this clonotype. V and J are TRBV30 and TRBJ2-1; 16 bases are a match to TRBD2. Germline loops: CDR1 GTSNPN, CDR2 SVGIG (reference sequence). This CDR3 spans 15 amino acids. V lost 1 base to trimming and J lost 10 bases; unmatched junction nucleotides: 4. CDR3 in DNA: TGTGCCTGGAGTGCCCTGGGACTAGCGGGGGGGGAGCAGTTCTTC. Its translation: CAWSALGLAGGEQFF. The full variable domain, with the rest looked up from reference TRBV30 and TRBJ2-1, is SQTIHQWPATLVQPVGSPLSLECTVEGTSNPNLYWYRQAAGRGLQLLFYSVGIGQISSEVPQNLSASRPQDRQFILSSKKLLLSDSGFYLCAWSALGLAGGEQFFGPGTRLTVL.

There are many counts of this clonotype. The V and J genes are TRBV20-1 and TRBJ1-1, with D unclear. V was pared by 5 bases and J by 8 bases, with 12 bases between. The CDR3 spans 11 residues. Germline assignment: CDR1 DFQATT and CDR2 SNEGSKA (reference sequence). The CDR3 region has the DNA TGCAGTGCTGGAACTACAGTCGAAGCTTTCTTT. Translation: CSAGTTVEAFF.

This clonotype was counted ten times or more. CDR3 nucleotide sequence: TGTGCCTGGAGTGGCGCCCCGTTCGGGACCCAGTACTTC. This encodes CAWSGAPFGTQYF. V gene TRBV30 combines with J gene TRBJ2-5; D unresolved. Trimming cost V 1 base and J 7 bases, with 13 bases left between them. CDR1 GTSNPN and CDR2 SVGIG come from the germline V gene (reference sequence). This CDR3 comprises 13 residues. Together with reference TRBV30 and TRBJ2-5, the CDR3 gives the full variable domain: SQTIHQWPATLVQPVGSPLSLECTVEGTSNPNLYWYRQAAGRGLQLLFYSVGIGQISSEVPQNLSASRPQDRQFILSSKKLLLSDSGFYLCAWSGAPFGTQYFGPGTRLLVL.

This clonotype was counted ten times or more. The J gene is TRBJ2-3, the V gene TRBV7-9; 10 bases map to TRBD1. V dropped 1 base and J dropped 2; count of bases not matched to a gene: 21. CDR3 length equals 22 residues. Germline V CDR1 and CDR2: SEHNR, FQNEAQ (reference sequence). CDR3 residues: CASSLGVATGGNGLLYTDTQYF. The CDR3, as DNA: TGTGCCAGCAGCTTAGGGGTTGCGACAGGGGGCAATGGCCTCCTCTACACAGATACGCAGTATTTT.

This clonotype was counted at least ten times. In DNA, the CDR3 is TGTGCCAGCAGCTTAGATGGGGACAGTAATCAGCCCCAGCATTTT. It translates to CASSLDGDSNQPQHF. The chain combines TRBV11-2 with TRBJ1-5, with 7 bases lining up with TRBD1. The germline CDR1 and CDR2 sequences are SGHAT and FQNNGV. This CDR3 region has 15 residues. V lost 0 bases to trimming and J lost 4 bases; unmatched junction nucleotides: 3.

This clonotype was observed at least ten times. This sequence joins TRBV7-2 and TRBJ1-5, with D perhaps TRBD1 (5 bases). Trimming stripped 3 bases from V and 1 base from J, with 10 bases between. This CDR3 region has 15 residues. Germline lookup yields CDR1 SGHTA and CDR2 FQGNSA. CDR3 sequence reads: CASSFIWGSNQPQHF. DNA for the CDR3: TGTGCCAGCAGCTTTATCTGGGGGAGCAATCAGCCCCAGCATTTT.

This clonotype was seen at least ten times. The genes are TRBV6-5 and TRBJ2-3; a weak D match, TRBD1 (8 bases). The CDR3 length is 17 residues. Trimming shortened V by 5 bases and J by 2 bases, and 20 bases separated the two germline ends. The germline gives CDR1 MNHEY, CDR2 SVGAGI. CDR3 in amino acids: CASSHDRGGVHTDTQYF. As DNA, the CDR3 is TGTGCCAGCAGTCACGACAGGGGAGGGGTGCACACAGATACGCAGTATTTT.

This clonotype came up a few times. CDR3 sequence reads: CSAIRGTYTDTQYF. The CDR3 DNA follows: TGCAGTGCTATACGGGGGACCTACACAGATACGCAGTATTTT. V gene TRBV20-1 combines with J gene TRBJ2-3, with TRBD2 as a possible D gene (6 bases). Germline V CDR1 and CDR2: DFQATT, SNEGSKA (reference sequence). The V end was cut by 4 bases, the J end by 2 bases, with 13 bases between. The CDR3 totals 14 residues.

At least ten counts were recorded for this clonotype. The chain combines TRBV5-1 with TRBJ2-6; D gene unclear. This CDR3 has 14 residues. V shed 5 bases and J shed 1 base, with 7 bases lying between them. Germline values: CDR1 SGHRS, CDR2 YFSETQ. CDR3 amino acids: CASSVGSGANVLTF. The CDR3 region has the DNA TGCGCCAGCAGTGTAGGGTCTGGGGCCAACGTCCTGACTTTC. Full variable domain (outside the CDR3, taken from reference TRBV5-1 and TRBJ2-6): KAGVTQTPRYLIKTRGQQVTLSCSPISGHRSVSWYQQTPGQGLQFLFEYFSETQRNKGNFPGRFSGRQFSNSRSEMNVSTLELGDSALYLCASSVGSGANVLTFGAGSRLTVL.

The V gene is TRBV7-6, the J gene TRBJ1-4, with D possibly TRBD1 on 6 matching bases. CDR3 length equals 16 residues. Germline V gene sequence: CDR1 SGHVS, CDR2 FNYEAQ. With 5 bases removed from V and 1 base from J, the gap between germline ends came to 14 bases. The CDR3 nucleotides read TGTGCCAGCAGCCCCACCGGGGGCAGAACTAATGAAAAACTGTTTTTT. Amino acid sequence: CASSPTGGRTNEKLFF.

This clonotype was detected many times. This rearrangement joins TRBV11-2 to TRBJ2-1; 11 bases are a match to TRBD2. The CDR3 is made up of 16 amino acids. Germline V CDR1 and CDR2: SGHAT, FQNNGV. After removal of 7 bases from V and 6 bases from J, the junction contained 11 bases not matched to a gene. CDR3 amino acids: CASNSLAGGPGNEQFF. The DNA of the CDR3 is TGTGCCAGCAACTCATTAGCGGGGGGGCCCGGCAATGAGCAGTTCTTC.

This clonotype showed up many times. V gene TRBV19 combines with J gene TRBJ2-6; either TRBD1 or TRBD2 may supply D (5 bases each). Germline lookup yields CDR1 LNHDA and CDR2 SQIVND (reference sequence). Between the trimmed V and J ends, which lost 4 bases and 0 bases, there was a span of 22 bases. This CDR3 comprises 20 residues. CDR3: CASSTLPGLARGSGANVLTF. CDR3 in DNA: TGTGCCAGTAGTACCCTGCCGGGGCTAGCAAGAGGCTCTGGGGCCAACGTCCTGACTTTC.

The sample holds a few counts of this clonotype. The gene calls are TRBV4-3 and TRBJ2-1; 7 bases align to TRBD2. The germline V gene has CDR1 LGHNA and CDR2 YSLEER. This CDR3 has 17 amino acids. The V segment lost 3 bases and the J segment 7 bases; nucleotides outside the gene matches: 15. The CDR3, as DNA: TGCGCCAGCAGCCATCTCCCAGGCGGGGGAGCCCCGAATGAGCAGTTCTTC. Translation: CASSHLPGGGAPNEQFF.

The chain is built from TRBV5-5 and TRBJ1-1, with 7 bases identical to TRBD1. The germline gives CDR1 SGHKS, CDR2 YYEKEE (reference sequence). The CDR3 totals 14 residues. The V gene end was trimmed by 3 bases and the J gene end by 4 bases; junction bases not matched to a gene: 6. CDR3 residues: CASSSGAGGTEAFF. The DNA for the CDR3 is TGTGCCAGCAGCTCCGGGGCAGGGGGCACTGAAGCTTTCTTT.

The chain links TRBV12-3 or TRBV12-4 to TRBJ1-2; 7 bases match TRBD1. The CDR3 has 14 amino acids. The V gene end was trimmed by 6 bases and the J gene end by 7 bases; junction bases not matched to a gene: 11. The CDR3 sequence: CASSSPTGRVGYTF. CDR3 bases: TGTGCCAGCAGCTCTCCGACAGGGCGGGTTGGCTACACCTTC.

The chain carries TRBV9 and TRBJ2-4, with TRBD1 identical over 7 bases. The CDR3 extends over 16 amino acids. CDR1 is SGDLS, CDR2 YYNGEE, per germline. After removal of 0 bases from V and 2 bases from J, the junction contained 5 bases not matched to a gene. The CDR3, as DNA: TGTGCCAGCAGCGTAGGGGACAGCATCTCCAAAAACATTCAGTACTTC. Encoded protein: CASSVGDSISKNIQYF.

Judged by abundance, this clonotype is large. The chain joins TRBV28 to TRBJ2-7; 7 nucleotides match TRBD1. Losses at the gene ends were 5 bases for V and 0 bases for J; bases not matched to a gene: 10. The CDR3 is 16 residues long. Germline V gene data show CDR1 as MDHEN and CDR2 as SYDVKM. CDR3 loop: CASSNAPGTASYEQYF. The CDR3 DNA sequence: TGTGCCAGCAGTAACGCCCCCGGGACAGCCTCCTACGAGCAGTACTTC.

This clonotype showed up many times. V and J are TRBV21-1 and TRBJ1-2; the D call TRBD1 from the table was never checked on the DNA. TRBV21-1 is a pseudogene locus. The CDR3 spans 13 residues. The CDR3 DNA reads TGTGCCAGCAGCAAAGAGGGGGGCTATGGCTACACCTTC. Its translation: CASSKEGGYGYTF.

This clonotype came up many times. The genes are TRBV28 and TRBJ1-3; 9 positions match TRBD1. CDR3 length: 14 amino acids. Germline V gene lookup returns CDR1 MDHEN and CDR2 SYDVKM. J gave up 6 bases and V 7 bases, and 7 bases lay outside the gene matches. CDR3 amino acids: CASKTGGEENTIYF. The DNA for the CDR3 is TGTGCCAGCAAAACAGGGGGCGAAGAAAACACCATATATTTT.

This clonotype was counted many times. The chain uses TRBV20-1 and TRBJ1-1; D is uncertain. Deletions cut 0 bases from V and 5 bases from J, with 25 bases between. The CDR3 loop spans 18 amino acids. Per the germline V gene, CDR1 is DFQATT and CDR2 is SNEGSKA (reference sequence). The CDR3 nucleotides are TGCAGTGCTAGAGATCCCGGCAGTTCCACTTCCTTGGGAACTGAAGCTTTCTTT. It is translated as CSARDPGSSTSLGTEAFF.

Ten or more counts support this clonotype. The chain employs TRBV10-3 and TRBJ1-2; 8 bases fit TRBD1. Trimming cost V 10 bases and J 2 bases; bases outside gene matches: 6. CDR3 length: 13 amino acids. Germline V CDR1 and CDR2: ENHRY, SYGVKD. CDR3 coding DNA: TGTGCCAGCGTGGGACAGGAGAACTATGGCTACACCTTC. Translation gives CASVGQENYGYTF.

The chain uses TRBV7-9 and TRBJ2-1; TRBD2 might be the D (5 bases). Trimming took off 6 bases at V and 0 bases at J, with 15 bases between the two ends. CDR1 and CDR2 (germline): SEHNR, FQNEAQ (reference sequence). The CDR3 covers 16 residues. Here the CDR3 DNA reads TGTGCCAGCAGTCTGGAAGCGGTGAGCTCCTACAATGAGCAGTTCTTC. Protein: CASSLEAVSSYNEQFF.

This clonotype occurred many times. This chain joins TRBV11-2 and TRBJ1-1, with no clear D. V lost 5 bases, J lost 0 bases, and 13 bases lay in between. The CDR3 is 15 amino acids. From germline, CDR1 is SGHAT and CDR2 FQNNGV. The CDR3 DNA follows: TGTGCCAGCAGCGCAATAAACTGGATGAACACTGAAGCTTTCTTT. Amino acids: CASSAINWMNTEAFF.